This TCR beta chain was obtained from a study of cytomegalovirus exposure and HLA in healthy donors. Unrecorded immune exposure was likely among donors, who were nominally healthy when sampled. Study results and caveats: The authors excluded some V segments, including TRBV6-2 and TRBV6-3, as indistinguishable. Apparent HLA restriction characterized most CMV-associated TCR beta chains in a later analysis. The study listed some 160 cytomegalovirus-associated TCR beta chains.

The CDR3 runs 14 residues. V lost 5 bases to trimming and J lost 8 bases, with 18 bases between them. Germline V gene data show CDR1 as SEHNR and CDR2 as FQNEAQ (reference sequence). Comment on this clone: Its antigen is not known.

13 Jbeta primers and 60 Vbeta primers were used for the PCR. This table comes from immunoSEQ multiplex PCR, and its TCRdb copy is limited to in-frame clones, with some not included. Of fewer than 250,000 clones in the sample, 75% were seen once. The clonotype was recovered from a woman in her 30s in good health and CMV-seronegative. Sequencing was performed on PBMCs. The chain combines TRBV7-9 with TRBJ1-2, with D maybe TRBD1 (5 bases). The DNA of the CDR3 is TGTGCCAGCAGCCGAGCCGACAGCTCAAGGGGCTACACCTTC. This gives the protein CASSRADSSRGYTF.